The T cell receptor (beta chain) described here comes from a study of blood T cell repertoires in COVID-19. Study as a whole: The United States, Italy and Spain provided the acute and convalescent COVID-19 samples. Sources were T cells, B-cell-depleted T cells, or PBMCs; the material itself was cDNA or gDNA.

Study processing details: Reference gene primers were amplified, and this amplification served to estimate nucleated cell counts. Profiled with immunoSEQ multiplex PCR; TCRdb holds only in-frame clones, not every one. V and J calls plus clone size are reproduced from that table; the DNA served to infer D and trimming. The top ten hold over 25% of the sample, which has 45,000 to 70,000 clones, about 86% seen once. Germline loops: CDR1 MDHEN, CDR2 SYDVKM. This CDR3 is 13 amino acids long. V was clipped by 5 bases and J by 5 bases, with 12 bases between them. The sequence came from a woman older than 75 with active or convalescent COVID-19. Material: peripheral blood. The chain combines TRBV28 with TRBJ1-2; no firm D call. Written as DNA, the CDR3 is TGTGCCAGCAGTCAGGCAGGCTTATATGGCTACACCTTC. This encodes CASSQAGLYGYTF.